The 21 T cell receptor beta chains in this list originate from one sample, sequenced in a study of neurological immune-mediated disorders. One entry per CDR3 protein, called by TCRdb with MiXCR from the 5' RACE reads. The table records nearly 60,000 distinct CDR3 sequences, more than 3% of them present only once. Sequencing was performed on PBMCs. These receptors were taken from a woman aged 60-75 years with multiple sclerosis.

This clonotype is a singleton in its sample. The CDR3 end shows no conserved phenylalanine or tryptophan, and so a read error is likely. The V gene is TRBV28, the J gene TRBJ2-1; D perhaps matches TRBD1 (6 bases). This CDR3 has 15 residues. Germline CDR1 is MDHEN and CDR2 is SYDVKM. V was shortened by 6 bases and J by 0 bases, with 12 bases between the two germline ends. The CDR3 here is CASRPADSSYNEQFN. The DNA for the CDR3 is TGTGCCAGCAGACCAGCGGACAGCTCCTACAATGAGCAGTTCAAC.

In this sample, this clonotype turned up a few times. This chain joins TRBV11-2 and TRBJ2-3, with D possibly TRBD2 on 5 matching bases. This CDR3 is 16 amino acids long. The V end was cut by 3 bases, the J end by 0 bases, with 13 bases between. The germline V gene encodes CDR1 SGHAT and CDR2 FQNNGV. The CDR3 region is CASSFALPGSTDTQYF. CDR3 nucleotide sequence: TGTGCCAGCAGCTTCGCTCTCCCGGGAAGCACAGATACGCAGTATTTT.

The sample holds many counts of this clonotype. The V call is TRBV5-1, the J call TRBJ2-1; 10 bases match TRBD2. The trim removed 4 bases at V and 6 bases at J, leaving 7 bases unmatched. Germline assignment: CDR1 SGHRS and CDR2 YFSETQ. CDR3 length: 15 residues. CDR3 in DNA: TGCGCCAGCAGCCCCGGACTAGCGGTAATCAATGAGCAGTTCTTC. Amino acids: CASSPGLAVINEQFF.

This clonotype was seen at least ten times. In DNA, the CDR3 is TGCGCCAGCAGCCAAGGGGACAGGGATATGGAGGGCTACACCTTC. This translates into CASSQGDRDMEGYTF. The chain employs TRBV4-3 and TRBJ1-2; 9 bases map to TRBD1. V lost 1 base, J lost 8 bases, and 8 bases stayed unmatched. The V gene's germline CDR1 is LGHNA and CDR2 YSLEER. This CDR3 comprises 15 residues.

The sample holds many counts of this clonotype. The chain couples TRBV9 to TRBJ1-1; D is perhaps TRBD1 (6 bases). V dropped 3 bases and J dropped 1 base, with 10 bases sitting between them. Germline V gene data show CDR1 as SGDLS and CDR2 as YYNGEE. The CDR3 runs 14 residues. CDR3 region: CASSAGGANTEAFF. The CDR3 nucleotides read TGTGCCAGCAGCGCCGGGGGGGCGAACACTGAAGCTTTCTTT. The full variable domain, rest sourced from reference TRBV9 and TRBJ1-1, is DSGVTQTPKHLITATGQRVTLRCSPRSGDLSVYWYQQSLDQGLQFLIQYYNGEERAKGNILERFSAQQFPDLHSELNLSSLELGDSALYFCASSAGGANTEAFFGQGTRLTVV.

This clonotype was counted at least ten times. The V gene is TRBV2, the J gene TRBJ1-2, with D possibly being TRBD1 (5 bases). This CDR3 has 13 amino acids. Trimming removed 6 bases at V and 6 bases at J, with 14 bases between. Looked up from germline, CDR1 is SNHLY and CDR2 is FYNNEI. Here the CDR3 reads CASSSGRRDGYTF. CDR3 DNA: TGTGCCAGCAGCTCGGGACGGAGGGATGGCTACACCTTC.

In its sample, this clonotype was seen many times. The V call is TRBV20-1, the J call TRBJ2-1; D could derive from TRBD1 or TRBD2 (5 bases each). Germline V gene data show CDR1 as DFQATT and CDR2 as SNEGSKA (reference sequence). V was trimmed by 7 bases and J by 2 bases, leaving 9 bases between them. This CDR3 is built from 12 residues. The CDR3 reads CSGGEPYNEQFF. The DNA for the CDR3 is TGCAGTGGAGGGGAACCCTACAATGAGCAGTTCTTC.

This clonotype has ten or more counts. This chain joins TRBV11-3 and TRBJ2-1; 8 nucleotides line up with TRBD1. The germline V gene has CDR1 SGHNT and CDR2 YENEEA. J gave up 4 bases and V 0 bases, and 5 bases lay outside the gene matches. There are 16 residues in the CDR3. CDR3 region: CASSLDGTGGYNEQFF. Here the CDR3 DNA reads TGTGCCAGCAGCTTAGATGGGACAGGCGGTTACAATGAGCAGTTCTTC. Looking up the rest from reference TRBV11-3 and TRBJ2-1 gives the full variable domain: EAGVVQSPRYKIIEKKQPVAFWCNPISGHNTLYWYLQNLGQGPELLIRYENEEAVDDSQLPKDRFSAERLKGVDSTLKIQPAELGDSAVYLCASSLDGTGGYNEQFFGPGTRLTVL.

This clonotype was seen ten or more times. J is TRBJ2-1 and V is TRBV5-6; no reliable D call. From germline, CDR1 is SGHDT and CDR2 YYEEEE. The CDR3 is 11 amino acids. V was cut by 2 bases and J by 5 bases, with 2 bases left in between. CDR3: CASSFDNEQFF. CDR3 nucleotide sequence: TGTGCCAGCAGCTTTGACAATGAGCAGTTCTTC.

This clonotype was seen many times. V and J are TRBV9 and TRBJ1-6; D may be TRBD1 (5 bases). The CDR3 is made up of 16 amino acids. CDR1 SGDLS and CDR2 YYNGEE come from the germline V gene. Trimming left V 4 bases short and J 5 bases short, with 16 bases between. The CDR3 nucleotides read TGTGCCAGCAGCCCCCGGGAGGGGAGCGATAATTCACCCCTCCACTTT. Protein sequence: CASSPREGSDNSPLHF.

This clonotype appeared many times. The chain recombines TRBV6-5 with TRBJ2-1, with D perhaps TRBD2 (5 bases). Per germline, CDR1 MNHEY and CDR2 SVGAGI. Trimming shortened V by 5 bases and J by 8 bases, and 7 bases separated the two germline ends. CDR3 length: 11 amino acids. The CDR3 DNA sequence: TGTGCCAGCAGTCACGGGGATGAGCAGTTCTTC. Amino acid sequence: CASSHGDEQFF.

This clonotype was seen only once. This chain links TRBV7-9 with TRBJ2-3; TRBD2 matches 10 bases. V shed 4 bases and J 3 bases; nucleotides not matched to a gene: 4. This CDR3 is 15 amino acids long. CDR1 is SEHNR and CDR2 is FQNEAQ in the germline V gene (reference sequence). DNA for the CDR3: TGTGCCAGCAGCTACGGGACTAGCGAGACAGATACGCAGTATTTT. This translates into CASSYGTSETDTQYF.

The genes are TRBV20-1 and TRBJ2-3; 8 nucleotides match TRBD2. J gave up 0 bases and V 4 bases, and 9 bases lay outside the gene matches. Germline values: CDR1 DFQATT, CDR2 SNEGSKA (reference sequence). This CDR3 comprises 16 residues. The CDR3 DNA follows: TGCAGTGCTATGCGGAGCGGGGGACCTAGCACAGATACGCAGTATTTT. Translating it yields CSAMRSGGPSTDTQYF.

This clonotype was seen ten or more times. V and J are TRBV6-1 and TRBJ2-7, with 9 bases aligning to TRBD1. Germline CDR1 is MNHNS and CDR2 is SASEGT. The CDR3 length is 14 residues. V gave up 8 bases and J gave up 2 bases; unmatched junction bases: 7. The DNA for the CDR3 is TGTGCCAGCTCGCGGACAGGGGAGGCCTACGAGCAGTACTTC. Its translation is CASSRTGEAYEQYF.

This clonotype came up many times. The chain is built from TRBV10-3 and TRBJ2-7; 12 bases fit TRBD2. The CDR3 extends over 13 amino acids. The junction had 5 bases not matched to a gene; V was cut back by 10 bases and J by 4 bases. Germline lookup yields CDR1 ENHRY and CDR2 SYGVKD. The CDR3 sequence is CATGLAGIYEQYF. Written as DNA, the CDR3 is TGTGCCACCGGACTAGCGGGAATTTACGAGCAGTACTTC.

This clonotype was counted at least ten times. The V call is TRBV7-8, the J call TRBJ2-7; 9 bases fit TRBD2. Germline V gene data show CDR1 as SGHVS and CDR2 as FQNEAQ. With 2 bases clipped from V and 2 bases from J, the junction kept 7 bases outside the gene matches. The CDR3 consists of 16 residues. CDR3 DNA: TGTGCCAGCAGCTTATTGGTAGCGGGAGACCCCTACGAGCAGTACTTC. Protein sequence: CASSLLVAGDPYEQYF.

This clonotype is termed medium-sized (0.01 to 0.1%). The V gene is TRBV2, the J gene TRBJ2-7; TRBD1 matches at 8 bases. Germline V gives CDR1 SNHLY, CDR2 FYNNEI. Losses at the gene ends were 3 bases for V and 6 bases for J; bases not matched to a gene: 7. CDR3 length equals 14 residues. The DNA of the CDR3 is TGTGCCAGCAGTGATCAGGGGGCTCAGGTCGAGCAGTACTTC. The encoded protein is CASSDQGAQVEQYF.

This clonotype was observed many times. The rearrangement links TRBV15 to TRBJ2-1; a possible D gene is TRBD1 (5 bases). The CDR3 runs 15 residues. From germline, CDR1 is LNHNV and CDR2 YYDKDF (reference sequence). V gave up 0 bases and J gave up 1 base, with 7 bases separating them. The CDR3 DNA reads as TGTGCCACCAGCAGAGATTCAGGGTCCTACAATGAGCAGTTCTTC. This codes for CATSRDSGSYNEQFF.

This clonotype showed up many times. This chain links TRBV10-3 with TRBJ1-2, with 9 bases fitting TRBD1. Germline loops: CDR1 ENHRY, CDR2 SYGVKD. The CDR3 is made up of 12 amino acids. With 10 bases clipped from V and 8 bases from J, the junction kept 8 bases outside the gene matches. The CDR3 reads CARRDRVGGYTF. The CDR3 coding sequence is TGTGCCAGAAGGGACAGGGTAGGAGGCTACACCTTC.

This clonotype has a count of ten or more. This sequence joins TRBV5-1 and TRBJ2-7, with 8 positions matching TRBD2. The germline V gene encodes CDR1 SGHRS and CDR2 YFSETQ. Trimming removed 5 bases from V and 3 bases from J; junction bases left unmatched: 7. The CDR3 is 14 residues long. Here the CDR3 reads CASSSSSGLYEQYF. The CDR3 nucleotides are TGCGCCAGCAGTAGCTCTAGCGGGCTCTACGAGCAGTACTTC.

This clonotype was recorded at least ten times. This chain links TRBV5-1 with TRBJ2-1; 7 nucleotides align to TRBD1. The germline gives CDR1 SGHRS, CDR2 YFSETQ. The CDR3 consists of 15 residues. Trimming cost V 5 bases and J 1 base; bases outside gene matches: 6. The CDR3, as DNA: TGCGCCAGCAGAGACAGGGTGGAGTCCTACAATGAGCAGTTCTTC. It codes for CASRDRVESYNEQFF.